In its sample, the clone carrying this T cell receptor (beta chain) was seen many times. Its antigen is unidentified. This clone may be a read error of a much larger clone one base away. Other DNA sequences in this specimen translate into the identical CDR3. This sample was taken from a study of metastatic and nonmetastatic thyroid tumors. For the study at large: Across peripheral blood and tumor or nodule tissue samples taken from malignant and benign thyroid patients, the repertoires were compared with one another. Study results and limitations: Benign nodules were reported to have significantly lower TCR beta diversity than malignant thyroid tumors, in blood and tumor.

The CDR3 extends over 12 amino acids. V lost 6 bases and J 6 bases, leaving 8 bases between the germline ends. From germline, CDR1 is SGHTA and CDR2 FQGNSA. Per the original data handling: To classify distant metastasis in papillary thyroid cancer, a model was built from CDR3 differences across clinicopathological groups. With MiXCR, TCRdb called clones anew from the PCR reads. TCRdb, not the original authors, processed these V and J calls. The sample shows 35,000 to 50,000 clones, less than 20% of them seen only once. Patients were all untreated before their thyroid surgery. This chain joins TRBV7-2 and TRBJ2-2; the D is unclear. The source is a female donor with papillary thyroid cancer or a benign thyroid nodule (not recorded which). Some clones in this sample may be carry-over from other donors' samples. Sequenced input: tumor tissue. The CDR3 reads CASSMFAGELFF. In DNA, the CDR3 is TGTGCCAGCAGTATGTTCGCCGGGGAGCTGTTTTTT.